The 24 T cell receptor beta chains listed next were all sequenced from one sample in a study of control samples from healthy donors and cancer patients. Data came from immunoSEQ multiplex PCR; TCRdb stores just in-frame clones and leaves some out. Seen here are about 150,000 clones, about 94% observed once, and the top ten hold around 2.5%. Sample: blood. The origin of the receptors is a man aged 45-65 years in good health.

This sequence joins TRBV25-1 and TRBJ2-3; D ambiguous. Per germline, CDR1 MGHDK and CDR2 SYGVNS. This CDR3 region has 13 residues. V shed 1 base and J shed 11 bases, with 13 bases lying between them. This CDR3 reads CASSESQPRGQYF. CDR3 nucleotide sequence: TGTGCCAGCAGTGAATCTCAACCAAGAGGGCAGTATTTT. Full variable domain (remainder filled in from reference TRBV25-1 and TRBJ2-3): EADIYQTPRYLVIGTGKKITLECSQTMGHDKMYWYQQDPGMELHLIHYSYGVNSTEKGDLSSESTVSRIRTEHFPLTLESARPSHTSQYLCASSESQPRGQYFGPGTRLTVL.

The chain joins TRBV7-9 to TRBJ1-2, with 9 bases that match TRBD1. Germline-derived CDR1 and CDR2 are SEHNR and FQNEAQ (reference sequence). Trimming at V came to 5 bases and at J to 8 bases, leaving 15 bases not matched to a gene. The CDR3 has 16 amino acids. DNA for the CDR3: TGTGCCAGCAGCATTTACCGGGACAGGGAACTGGAGGGCTACACCTTC. Encoded protein: CASSIYRDRELEGYTF.

The gene calls are TRBV14 and TRBJ2-5; D is possibly TRBD1 or TRBD2 (5 bases each). This CDR3 region has 16 residues. V lost 3 bases to trimming and J lost 0 bases, with 14 bases between them. Germline CDR1 and CDR2: SGHDN and FVKESK. This CDR3 reads CASSHWDLLYQETQYF. The CDR3 region has the DNA TGTGCCAGCAGCCACTGGGACCTTCTGTACCAAGAGACCCAGTACTTC.

V gene TRBV5-1 combines with J gene TRBJ2-5, with unresolved D. This CDR3 contains 12 residues. Trimming took 2 bases from V and 4 from J, leaving 6 bases between them. In germline, CDR1 is SGHRS, CDR2 YFSETQ. CDR3 DNA: TGCGCCAGCAGCTTTTTGAGAGAGACCCAGTACTTC. Its protein product is CASSFLRETQYF. The variable domain in full, completed from reference TRBV5-1 and TRBJ2-5, reads KAGVTQTPRYLIKTRGQQVTLSCSPISGHRSVSWYQQTPGQGLQFLFEYFSETQRNKGNFPGRFSGRQFSNSRSEMNVSTLELGDSALYLCASSFLRETQYFGPGTRLLVL.

Remarks on this clone: Other DNA sequences in the same sample also yield this CDR3. The chain combines TRBV3-1 (or the pseudogene TRBV3-2) with TRBJ1-2, with D unclear. CDR1 and CDR2 (germline): LGHDT, YNNKEL (reference sequence). Between the trimmed V and J ends, which lost 1 base and 0 bases, there was a span of 9 bases. The CDR3 length is 15 residues. The CDR3 nucleotides read TGTGCCAGCAGCCAAGGCCGGACTGCTAACTATGGCTACACCTTC. Translating it yields CASSQGRTANYGYTF.

The genes are TRBV5-4 and TRBJ2-3; no reliable D call. The CDR3 totals 12 residues. The V end lost 3 bases, the J end lost 3 bases, and 5 bases lay between the germline ends. The V gene's germline CDR1 is SGHNT and CDR2 YYREEE (reference sequence). This CDR3 is CASSSLTDTQYF. The CDR3 nucleotides are TGTGCCAGCAGCTCCCTTACAGATACGCAGTATTTT.

The chain combines TRBV27 with TRBJ2-2; D uncertain. With 2 bases removed from V and 3 bases from J, the gap between germline ends came to 4 bases. The CDR3 is 13 amino acids. CDR1 is MNHEY, CDR2 SMNVEV, per germline (reference sequence). This CDR3 reads CASSLHHTGELFF. CDR3 DNA sequence: TGTGCCAGCAGTTTACACCACACCGGGGAGCTGTTTTTT.

The V and J genes are TRBV4-1 and TRBJ2-7; 10 bases align to TRBD2. Germline V CDR1 and CDR2: MGHRA, YSYEKL. Germline trimming cut 4 bases from V and 5 bases from J; bases unmatched to any gene: 5. The CDR3 extends over 14 amino acids. CDR3 loop: CASSPTSGNNEQYF. The DNA of the CDR3 is TGCGCCAGCAGCCCTACTAGCGGGAACAACGAGCAGTACTTC.

This sequence joins TRBV11-1 and TRBJ2-3; no reliable D call. With 2 bases removed from V and 0 bases from J, the gap between germline ends came to 6 bases. Germline values: CDR1 SGHAT, CDR2 FQDESV (reference sequence). This CDR3 region has 14 residues. The CDR3, as DNA: TGTGCCAGCAGCTTAACTTTAAGCACAGATACGCAGTATTTT. Protein sequence: CASSLTLSTDTQYF.

The rearrangement links TRBV5-1 to TRBJ1-2; 7 bases map to TRBD1. Germline CDR1 SGHRS, CDR2 YFSETQ. The CDR3 covers 15 residues. After removal of 2 bases from V and 0 bases from J, the junction contained 4 bases not matched to a gene. The CDR3: CASSLGTVTNYGYTF. Here the CDR3 DNA reads TGCGCCAGCAGCTTAGGGACAGTCACTAACTATGGCTACACCTTC. The whole variable domain, filled in from reference TRBV5-1 and TRBJ1-2, reads KAGVTQTPRYLIKTRGQQVTLSCSPISGHRSVSWYQQTPGQGLQFLFEYFSETQRNKGNFPGRFSGRQFSNSRSEMNVSTLELGDSALYLCASSLGTVTNYGYTFGSGTRLTVV.

The V and J genes are TRBV4-1 and TRBJ1-6; 9 bases align to TRBD1. The CDR3 spans 15 residues. The V segment lost 0 bases and the J segment 10 bases; nucleotides outside the gene matches: 4. Germline loops: CDR1 MGHRA, CDR2 YSYEKL. The CDR3: CASSQDTGGRSPLHF. CDR3 DNA sequence: TGCGCCAGCAGCCAAGACACAGGGGGCCGATCACCCCTCCACTTT.

V and J are TRBV3-1 (or the pseudogene TRBV3-2) and TRBJ2-5; 7 nucleotides align to TRBD2. Germline V lookup: CDR1 LGHDT, CDR2 YNNKEL (reference sequence). V lost 4 bases, J lost 1 base, and 6 bases stayed unmatched. The CDR3 runs 15 residues. CDR3 sequence: CASSPASGFQETQYF. CDR3 DNA: TGTGCCAGCAGCCCCGCTAGCGGCTTCCAAGAGACCCAGTACTTC.

V is TRBV5-1 and J is TRBJ1-1; 10 positions match TRBD1. Germline V lookup: CDR1 SGHRS, CDR2 YFSETQ. With 3 bases clipped from V and 4 bases from J, the junction kept 3 bases outside the gene matches. CDR3 length: 14 residues. CDR3 in amino acids: CASSSGQGSTEAFF. The CDR3 region has the DNA TGCGCCAGCAGCTCGGGACAGGGGAGCACTGAAGCTTTCTTT. Filled out from reference TRBV5-1 and TRBJ1-1, the complete variable domain reads KAGVTQTPRYLIKTRGQQVTLSCSPISGHRSVSWYQQTPGQGLQFLFEYFSETQRNKGNFPGRFSGRQFSNSRSEMNVSTLELGDSALYLCASSSGQGSTEAFFGQGTRLTVV.

This clone appeared a few times. The rearrangement uses TRBV27 and TRBJ1-3, with 8 bases matching TRBD1. CDR1 is MNHEY, CDR2 SMNVEV, per germline (reference sequence). With V trimmed by 5 bases and J by 0 bases, 6 bases remained unmatched. The CDR3 sequence is 16 residues long. CDR3 protein: CASSSGQGHSGNTIYF. The CDR3 nucleotides are TGTGCCAGCAGTAGCGGACAGGGCCACTCTGGAAACACCATATATTTT.

This sequence joins TRBV28 and TRBJ1-2, with unresolved D. The CDR3 is 11 amino acids. Germline V gene lookup returns CDR1 MDHEN and CDR2 SYDVKM. The V and J ends lost 4 bases and 4 bases respectively, with 4 bases between them. CDR3 in amino acids: CASSSAYGYTF. In DNA form, the CDR3 reads TGTGCCAGCAGTTCGGCCTATGGCTACACCTTC.

This chain uses TRBV5-1 with TRBJ2-7; 9 bases map to TRBD1. Germline V gives CDR1 SGHRS, CDR2 YFSETQ. Trimming at V came to 8 bases and at J to 1 base, leaving 4 bases not matched to a gene. This CDR3 has 13 amino acids. This CDR3 is CASGTGRSYEQYF. The CDR3 DNA sequence: TGCGCCAGTGGGACAGGGAGATCCTACGAGCAGTACTTC.

J is TRBJ2-2 and V is TRBV3-1 (or the pseudogene TRBV3-2); no definite D call. Germline lookup yields CDR1 LGHDT and CDR2 YNNKEL (reference sequence). Trimming took off 2 bases at V and 9 bases at J, with 7 bases between the two ends. The CDR3 sequence is 12 residues long. As DNA, the CDR3 is TGTGCCAGCAGCCAACCTTCCAGGGAGCTGTTTTTT. Translating it yields CASSQPSRELFF.

This chain links TRBV5-1 with TRBJ2-7; TRBD1 matches 7 bases. V lost 4 bases to trimming and J lost 6 bases; unmatched junction nucleotides: 10. Germline CDR1 is SGHRS and CDR2 is YFSETQ. The length of the CDR3 is 14 residues. The CDR3 DNA reads TGCGCCAGCAGCCCTACAGGGGATTTCGGCGAGCAGTACTTC. Translated: CASSPTGDFGEQYF.

The V call is TRBV28, the J call TRBJ1-2; possible D gene TRBD1, 5 bases. The germline CDR1 and CDR2 sequences are MDHEN and SYDVKM. The CDR3 spans 13 residues. V was cut by 10 bases and J by 4 bases, with 16 bases left in between. For the CDR3, the DNA is TGTGCCACCTCGAGAGGGGCCCCCTATGGCTACACCTTC. Translation: CATSRGAPYGYTF.

The rearrangement links TRBV10-3 to TRBJ2-7, with TRBD1 matching 7 bases. The V segment lost 8 bases and the J segment 9 bases; nucleotides outside the gene matches: 7. This CDR3 comprises 11 residues. Germline CDR1 is ENHRY and CDR2 is SYGVKD. CDR3 sequence reads: CAIEGAGVQYF. As DNA, the CDR3 is TGTGCCATCGAGGGGGCTGGTGTGCAGTACTTC.

The chain recombines TRBV28 with TRBJ2-2, with 7 positions matching TRBD1. This CDR3 comprises 15 residues. The V gene's germline CDR1 is MDHEN and CDR2 SYDVKM. V was pared by 6 bases and J by 0 bases, with 4 bases of the junction left unmatched. In DNA form, the CDR3 reads TGTGCCAGCAGCTATCAGGGGGCGAACACCGGGGAGCTGTTTTTT. Amino acids: CASSYQGANTGELFF. The variable domain in full, completed from reference TRBV28 and TRBJ2-2, reads DVKVTQSSRYLVKRTGEKVFLECVQDMDHENMFWYRQDPGLGLRLIYFSYDVKMKEKGDIPEGYSVSREKKERFSLILESASTNQTSMYLCASSYQGANTGELFFGEGSRLTVL.

This rearrangement joins TRBV2 to TRBJ1-1; D may be TRBD1 (6 bases). The CDR3 runs to 15 residues. Germline V gene lookup returns CDR1 SNHLY and CDR2 FYNNEI. V was pared by 5 bases and J by 6 bases, with 19 bases between. The CDR3 here is CASSSRGVGVAEAFF. The CDR3 bases are TGTGCCAGCAGTTCTAGGGGGGTCGGGGTCGCTGAAGCTTTCTTT.

This clone appeared once. The gene calls are TRBV6-5 and TRBJ1-1; 7 nucleotides align to TRBD1. The V and J ends lost 2 bases and 5 bases, in that order; junction bases with no gene match: 2. The CDR3 runs 13 residues. Germline values: CDR1 MNHEY, CDR2 SVGAGI. The CDR3 DNA reads as TGTGCCAGCAGTTACACAGGGGAAACTGAAGCTTTCTTT. Protein sequence: CASSYTGETEAFF.

CDR3 region: CASSSGTGAPLGEQYF. CDR3 coding DNA: TGTGCCAGCAGCTCAGGGACAGGGGCACCGTTGGGCGAGCAGTACTTC. The V gene is TRBV5-6, the J gene TRBJ2-7, with 10 bases aligning to TRBD1. Looked up from germline, CDR1 is SGHDT and CDR2 is YYEEEE. The V segment lost 3 bases and the J segment 6 bases; nucleotides outside the gene matches: 12. The CDR3 runs to 16 residues.